The rows below give T cell receptor beta chains drawn from one sample of a study of T cell repertoires in cytomegalovirus infection. A single record per CDR3 protein comes from TCRdb applying MiXCR to the reads. This table has hundreds of thousands of distinct CDR3 sequences, around 32% appearing once. Their antigens are not known. The source material was cultured PBMCs, sampled from culture after CMV antigen stimulation. These TCRs come from a human donor in good health (CMV status not recorded). Some clones in this sample may be carry-over from other donors' samples. Each CDR3 is given with its conserved first and last residue. Fields, in order: D gene, clone size, V gene, J gene, CDR3 DNA, CDR3 protein. A D gene is named only where the DNA matches it firmly. Size is stated for part of the rows, as once, few or many counts, or as a class when the clone is expanded.

NA	many	TRBV19	TRBJ2-1	TGTGCCAGTAGTATGGCGGGGGCCGGGGGTGAGCAGTTCTTC	CASSMAGAGGEQFF
NA	many	TRBV7-2	TRBJ1-2	TGTGCCAGCATCGATAACCCGTTAGGGACCTACTATGGCTACACCTTC	CASIDNPLGTYYGYTF
NA	few	TRBV6-6	TRBJ2-5	TGTGCCAGCAGCAGCGACAGCGAGGGTTCAGAGACCCAGTACTTC	CASSSDSEGSETQYF
NA	NA	TRBV29-1	TRBJ2-2	TGCAGCGTTGGGAGAGGGACCGGGGAGCTGTTTTTT	CSVGRGTGELFF
TRBD2	few	TRBV10-3	TRBJ2-6	TGTGCCATCAGTGAGTCAGGGATAGCGGGAGCTGGGGCCAACGTCCTGACTTTC	CAISESGIAGAGANVLTF
NA	many	TRBV7-2	TRBJ2-5	TGTGCCAGCAGCTTAGGTCTAACTAGACGGGCCCAAGAGACCCAGTACTTC	CASSLGLTRRAQETQYF
TRBD2	many	TRBV7-6	TRBJ2-6	TGTGCCAGCAGCGGATGGAGCGGGATTGGGGCCAACGTCCTGACTTTC	CASSGWSGIGANVLTF
TRBD1	few	TRBV15	TRBJ1-5	TGTGCCACCAGCCTGGGACAGGGGCCCCAGCATTTT	CATSLGQGPQHF
TRBD1	few	TRBV7-9	TRBJ2-6	TGTGCCAGCAGCTTCAGGGGTCCCCGGGACAGGCGGAACTCTGGGGCCAACGTCCTGACTTTC	CASSFRGPRDRRNSGANVLTF
NA	many	TRBV7-2	TRBJ1-2	TGTGCCAGCAGCTTAGCGTCCTCGTATGGCTACACCTTC	CASSLASSYGYTF
NA	once	TRBV6-1	TRBJ2-3	TGTGCCAGCCCGAGGGAGGCCACAGATACGCAGTATTTT	CASPREATDTQYF
NA	NA	TRBV12-3/TRBV12-4	TRBJ1-1	TGTGCCAGCAGGCCGCAGGTAGTCAACACTGAAGCTTTCTTT	CASRPQVVNTEAFF
NA	few	TRBV7-8	TRBJ2-1	TGTGCCAGCAGCTTAGGAGTACGGGTTGGTCCCCTCCACAATGAGCAGTTCTTC	CASSLGVRVGPLHNEQFF
NA	few	TRBV5-4	TRBJ1-5	TGTGCCAGCAGCTTCATGGGGAATCAGCCCCAGCATTTT	CASSFMGNQPQHF
TRBD2	NA	TRBV4-2	TRBJ2-5	TGTGCCAGCAGCCTCCAGGACGGGGCTAGCGGAGAGGAGACCCAGTACTTC	CASSLQDGASGEETQYF
NA	few	TRBV7-2	TRBJ1-1	TGTGCCAGCAGCTATCGGGGGATTAAGTTTGAAGCTTTCTTT	CASSYRGIKFEAFF
TRBD2	NA	TRBV7-6	TRBJ2-2	TGTGCCAGCAGCTCCCTAGCGGGATTGAACACCGGGGAGCTGTTTTTT	CASSSLAGLNTGELFF
NA	NA	TRBV19	TRBJ2-1	TGTGCCAGTAAGGGGGGACTATCCTACAATGAGCAGTTCTTC	CASKGGLSYNEQFF
NA	few	TRBV12-5	TRBJ2-1	TGTGCTAGTGGTTTGGTACTGTATGAGCAGTTCTTC	CASGLVLYEQFF
NA	NA	TRBV5-1	TRBJ2-3	TGCGCCAGCAGCTTGGAGGGGATTCGAGATACGCAGTATTTT	CASSLEGIRDTQYF
TRBD1	few	TRBV6-1	TRBJ1-5	TGTGCCAGCAGTGCCGACAGGGGGCGCATGAATCAGCCCCAGCATTTT	CASSADRGRMNQPQHF
TRBD2	few	TRBV7-9	TRBJ2-7	TGTGCCAGCAGCTACTCCGGGACTAGCGGGCTTCGGAACGAGCAGTACTTC	CASSYSGTSGLRNEQYF
TRBD1	many	TRBV4-3	TRBJ1-6	TGCGCCAGCAGCCAATTTACCGGGACAGGGGATTCACCCCTCCACTTT	CASSQFTGTGDSPLHF
NA	many	TRBV7-2	TRBJ2-2	TGTGCCAGCAGCTTAGTTGCCACCGGGGAGCTGTTTTTT	CASSLVATGELFF
TRBD1	many	TRBV6-1	TRBJ2-7	TGTGCCAGCAGCATAACAGGGGCTTACGAGCAGTACTTC	CASSITGAYEQYF
NA	few	TRBV13	TRBJ2-5	TGTGCCAGCAGCCCCCTCCAGGAGCAAGAGACCCAGTACTTC	CASSPLQEQETQYF
TRBD1	NA	TRBV20-1	TRBJ1-1	TGCAGTGTCCCGGACAGGGGGGGACATAACACTGAAGCTTTCTTT	CSVPDRGGHNTEAFF
TRBD2	NA	TRBV7-2	TRBJ2-3	TGTGCCAGCAGGAAGCGGGGGGGCTTAGAAGATACGCAGTATTTT	CASRKRGGLEDTQYF
NA	NA	TRBV7-2	TRBJ2-3	TGTGCCAGCATCCCGAAGTGGACGGATACGCAGTATTTT	CASIPKWTDTQYF
TRBD2	NA	TRBV27	TRBJ2-2	TGTGCCGTAGCGGGAGGAGGTCCCGGGGAGCTGTTTTTT	CAVAGGGPGELFF
TRBD2	NA	TRBV10-3	TRBJ2-1	TGTGCGATCAAGAAGGGCGGGAGCTCCTACAATGAGCAGTTCTTC	CAIKKGGSSYNEQFF
NA	NA	TRBV12-3/TRBV12-4	TRBJ2-2	TGTGCCAGCAGTGAGAACACCGGGGAGCTGTTTTTT	CASSENTGELFF
NA	NA	TRBV20-1	TRBJ2-3	TGCAGTGCTACCCGAGGACCGGGAATCACAGATACGCAGTATTTT	CSATRGPGITDTQYF
NA	many	TRBV7-6	TRBJ2-5	TGTGCCAGCAGCTTAGAGGGGGTTCTCGTGGCCCAGTACTTC	CASSLEGVLVAQYF
TRBD2	few	TRBV12-3/TRBV12-4	TRBJ2-3	TGTGCCAGCAGTTCCCTCCGTCTAGCGGCGATGCCCACAGATACGCAGTATTTT	CASSSLRLAAMPTDTQYF
TRBD1	NA	TRBV20-1	TRBJ1-2	TGCAGTGCATCTCGGACAGGGCTAAGTAACTATGGCTACACCTTC	CSASRTGLSNYGYTF
NA	NA	TRBV2	TRBJ1-5	TGTGCCAGCGGCGGAGAGACCAATCAGCCCCAGCATTTT	CASGGETNQPQHF
NA	few	TRBV7-9	TRBJ1-1	TGTGCCAGCAGCTTAGGAGGCAGGGGAGCTTTCTTT	CASSLGGRGAFF
NA	many	TRBV7-2	TRBJ2-1	TGTGCCAGCAGCTTAACCGGAAGCTCCTACAATGAGCAGTTCTTC	CASSLTGSSYNEQFF
NA	few	TRBV7-2	TRBJ1-6	TGTGCCAGCAGCACTCCCCAGGGTTGGTCCTATAATTCACCCCTCCACTTT	CASSTPQGWSYNSPLHF
TRBD1	few	TRBV28	TRBJ2-5	TGTGCCAGCAGTACCCGACAGGGCAGAGAGACCCAGTACTTC	CASSTRQGRETQYF
NA	many	TRBV7-6	TRBJ1-5	TGTGCCAGCAGCTTAGCGTCGGGTCGGGGCAATCAGCCCCAGCATTTT	CASSLASGRGNQPQHF